The 31 T cell receptor beta chains presented below share a single source sample, sequenced in a study of blood T cell repertoires in COVID-19. Sequenced by immunoSEQ multiplex PCR; TCRdb stores in-frame clones only, minus some. The profile covers 190,000 or so clones, with more than 75% appearing a single time and about 6% taken by the ten largest. Sequencing was done on a sample of peripheral blood. Receptors originate from a man aged 55 to 70 who had recovered from COVID-19.

This rearrangement joins TRBV7-9 to TRBJ1-6; D may be TRBD1 (6 bases). V was pared by 1 base and J by 10 bases, with 11 bases between. The CDR3 length is 14 residues. The V gene's germline CDR1 is SEHNR and CDR2 FQNEAQ (reference sequence). For the CDR3, the DNA is TGTGCCAGCAGCTTAGAGGGGGAATACTCACCCCTCCACTTT. This sequence encodes CASSLEGEYSPLHF.

Remarks on this clone: The sample has other DNA sequences that encode this CDR3 too. The genes are TRBV6-5 and TRBJ1-5; no definite D call. Germline-derived CDR1 and CDR2 are MNHEY and SVGAGI. Trimming removed 5 bases from V and 0 bases from J, with 5 bases in between. This CDR3 region has 13 residues. Written as DNA, the CDR3 is TGTGCCAGCAGTCCCTATAGCAATCAGCCCCAGCATTTT. Translation: CASSPYSNQPQHF.

This clone was seen more than once but under ten times. This chain connects TRBV7-9 to TRBJ2-7; the match to TRBD2 covers 11 bases. Unmatched junction bases numbered 9, after V lost 3 bases and J lost 2 bases. There are 17 residues in the CDR3. Per germline, CDR1 SEHNR and CDR2 FQNEAQ (reference sequence). The CDR3 protein is CASSFTLVLAGAYEQYF. CDR3 bases: TGTGCCAGCAGCTTCACCTTGGTACTAGCGGGAGCCTACGAGCAGTACTTC.

The V gene is TRBV5-1, the J gene TRBJ2-2; 12 nucleotides line up with TRBD2. CDR1 SGHRS and CDR2 YFSETQ come from the germline V gene. Trimming took 4 bases from V and 4 from J; bases not matched to a gene: 5. This CDR3 is built from 16 residues. The CDR3 region is CASSPPSGRGTGELFF. The CDR3 DNA reads as TGCGCCAGCAGCCCCCCTAGCGGGAGGGGCACCGGGGAGCTGTTTTTT.

This chain uses TRBV5-8 with TRBJ1-5; possible D gene TRBD1, 5 bases. The CDR3 contains 14 residues. CDR1 is SGHTS, CDR2 YDEGEE, per germline. V was pared by 2 bases and J by 2 bases, with 8 bases between. CDR3 amino acids: CASSFMTGNQPQHF. For the CDR3, the DNA is TGTGCCAGCAGCTTCATGACAGGCAATCAGCCCCAGCATTTT.

This chain links TRBV19 with TRBJ1-2; TRBD1 matches 8 bases. Trimming took 5 bases from V and 3 from J; bases not matched to a gene: 2. The germline CDR1 and CDR2 sequences are LNHDA and SQIVND (reference sequence). The CDR3 runs to 13 residues. This CDR3 reads CASSPQGDYGYTF. CDR3 coding DNA: TGTGCCAGTAGTCCACAGGGGGACTATGGCTACACCTTC.

This clone was detected only a few times. This chain uses TRBV19 with TRBJ1-3; no definite D call. This CDR3 is 15 amino acids long. Trimming shortened V by 9 bases and J by 5 bases, and 20 bases separated the two germline ends. Germline values: CDR1 LNHDA, CDR2 SQIVND (reference sequence). DNA for the CDR3: TGTGCCAGCATTGCCGGGATCTCCGAACGAAACACCATATATTTT. Translating it yields CASIAGISERNTIYF.

The chain employs TRBV19 and TRBJ2-7, with 8 bases fitting TRBD1. J gave up 3 bases and V 3 bases, and 4 bases lay outside the gene matches. CDR1 LNHDA and CDR2 SQIVND come from the germline V gene (reference sequence). The CDR3 is 14 amino acids. For the CDR3, the DNA is TGTGCCAGTAGTATCAACAGGGGGAACTACGAGCAGTACTTC. Amino acids: CASSINRGNYEQYF.

The CDR3 here is CASSPRGQGKAFF. The CDR3, as DNA: TGTGCCAGCAGCCCCCGCGGACAGGGGAAAGCTTTCTTT. This rearrangement joins TRBV5-4 to TRBJ1-1; 9 nucleotides agree with TRBD1. The CDR3 sequence is 13 residues long. The junction had 7 bases not matched to a gene; V was cut back by 4 bases and J by 9 bases. Germline V gives CDR1 SGHNT, CDR2 YYREEE (reference sequence).

The CDR3 DNA reads as TGCGCCAGCAGCTCGGGACAGGGGAGAGAAGCTTTCTTT. It is translated as CASSSGQGREAFF. The gene calls are TRBV5-1 and TRBJ1-1, with 10 bases fitting TRBD1. Germline CDR1 SGHRS, CDR2 YFSETQ. The length of the CDR3 is 13 residues. Losses at the gene ends were 3 bases for V and 8 bases for J; bases not matched to a gene: 4.

This clone was seen once. V is TRBV5-1 and J is TRBJ2-1; 9 bases align to TRBD1. With V trimmed by 2 bases and J by 12 bases, 9 bases remained unmatched. Germline loops: CDR1 SGHRS, CDR2 YFSETQ. This CDR3 is 14 amino acids long. The CDR3 sequence: CASSFGTGLVGQFF. As DNA, the CDR3 is TGCGCCAGCAGCTTTGGGACAGGGCTGGTAGGGCAGTTCTTC.

CDR3 in DNA: TGCGCCAGCAGCTCTAGGACCGGGGAAGCTGGGAAACTGTTTTTT. Its translation is CASSSRTGEAGKLFF. This chain joins TRBV5-1 and TRBJ1-4; D is uncertain. CDR3 length: 15 amino acids. Trimming removed 3 bases at V and 11 bases at J, with 20 bases between. Germline V gene sequence: CDR1 SGHRS, CDR2 YFSETQ.

The V gene is TRBV18, the J gene TRBJ2-3, with 11 bases that match TRBD1. The CDR3 has 16 amino acids. Germline CDR1 and CDR2: KGHSH and LQKENI. After removal of 3 bases from V and 2 bases from J, the junction contained 4 bases not matched to a gene. For the CDR3, the DNA is TGTGCCAGCTCACCCTTGGGACAGGGGGTCACAGATACGCAGTATTTT. Amino acids: CASSPLGQGVTDTQYF.

CDR3 in amino acids: CASSVVEGSPLHF. The DNA for the CDR3 is TGTGCCAGCAGCGTAGTGGAGGGTTCACCCCTCCACTTT. V gene TRBV9 combines with J gene TRBJ1-6; the D is unclear. This CDR3 has 13 amino acids. Germline values: CDR1 SGDLS, CDR2 YYNGEE. V shed 0 bases and J shed 9 bases, with 7 bases lying between them.

The chain recombines TRBV9 with TRBJ2-7, with a weak D call TRBD1 (6 bases). V lost 0 bases and J 4 bases, leaving 14 bases between the germline ends. Germline assignment: CDR1 SGDLS and CDR2 YYNGEE. The CDR3 is 15 amino acids. CDR3 protein: CASSVDQGMRYEQYF. The CDR3 region has the DNA TGTGCCAGCAGCGTAGACCAGGGGATGAGGTACGAGCAGTACTTC.

The rearrangement joins TRBV6-5 to TRBJ1-2; 8 bases are a match to TRBD1. The CDR3 runs 16 residues. With V trimmed by 4 bases and J by 5 bases, 12 bases remained unmatched. Germline values: CDR1 MNHEY, CDR2 SVGAGI. CDR3 amino acids: CASSSSGQGVGYGYTF. The CDR3 bases are TGTGCCAGCAGTTCTTCCGGACAGGGCGTCGGGTATGGCTACACCTTC.

The chain is built from TRBV4-2 and TRBJ2-3; TRBD1 matches 8 bases. The CDR3 is 17 residues long. CDR1 and CDR2 (germline): LGHNA, YNFKEQ. V dropped 1 base and J dropped 0; count of bases not matched to a gene: 6. DNA of the CDR3: TGTGCCAGCAGCCAAGGATTGGGACAGGAGAGCACAGATACGCAGTATTTT. Translating it yields CASSQGLGQESTDTQYF.

The chain uses TRBV5-1 and TRBJ2-5; tentatively, D is TRBD1 (6 bases). The germline V and J ends were trimmed by 2 bases and 4 bases, with 12 bases remaining between them. The germline gives CDR1 SGHRS, CDR2 YFSETQ. The length of the CDR3 is 14 residues. CDR3 DNA: TGCGCCAGCAGCTTCGGGACACACCGAGAGACCCAGTACTTC. This codes for CASSFGTHRETQYF. The full variable domain, completed using reference TRBV5-1 and TRBJ2-5, is KAGVTQTPRYLIKTRGQQVTLSCSPISGHRSVSWYQQTPGQGLQFLFEYFSETQRNKGNFPGRFSGRQFSNSRSEMNVSTLELGDSALYLCASSFGTHRETQYFGPGTRLLVL.

The CDR3 coding sequence is TGTGCCAGCAGGGGGGCAGGTGCGAACACCGGGGAGCTGTTTTTT. The encoded protein is CASRGAGANTGELFF. The chain carries TRBV28 and TRBJ2-2, with a possible D match to TRBD1 (6 bases). Looked up from germline, CDR1 is MDHEN and CDR2 is SYDVKM. The CDR3 consists of 15 residues. Trimming cost V 6 bases and J 0 bases, with 11 bases left between them.

The genes are TRBV19 and TRBJ1-5, with D perhaps matching TRBD1 (5 bases). Trimming shortened V by 2 bases and J by 0 bases, and 11 bases separated the two germline ends. Germline V lookup: CDR1 LNHDA, CDR2 SQIVND (reference sequence). The CDR3 runs 16 residues. The CDR3 is CASSISPTASNQPQHF. The CDR3 DNA reads as TGTGCCAGTAGTATATCCCCGACAGCTAGCAATCAGCCCCAGCATTTT.

V and J are TRBV19 and TRBJ2-7, with 10 bases identical to TRBD2. The V segment lost 3 bases and the J segment 1 base; nucleotides outside the gene matches: 9. The CDR3 sequence is 17 residues long. Germline-derived CDR1 and CDR2 are LNHDA and SQIVND (reference sequence). The CDR3 DNA is TGTGCCAGTAGTATTGTAGGGGCTAGCGGGAGATCCTACGAGCAGTACTTC. Protein product: CASSIVGASGRSYEQYF.

This chain uses TRBV6-6 with TRBJ1-1; D perhaps matches TRBD1 (5 bases). Germline V gene data show CDR1 as MNHNY and CDR2 as SVGAGI (reference sequence). Trimming left V 5 bases short and J 5 bases short, with 21 bases between. The CDR3 extends over 16 amino acids. DNA of the CDR3: TGTGCCAGCAGTCCCCGAGACAGCGCCGGGCATACTGAAGCTTTCTTT. Its protein is CASSPRDSAGHTEAFF.

In this sample, this clone turned up once. This sequence joins TRBV11-3 and TRBJ2-3; TRBD2 aligns across 7 bases. Germline CDR1 reads SGHNT; CDR2 reads YENEEA. V dropped 4 bases and J dropped 0; count of bases not matched to a gene: 10. The CDR3 length is 17 residues. CDR3 sequence reads: CASSSGLTSQSTDTQYF. The CDR3 region has the DNA TGTGCCAGCAGCTCCGGGCTGACTAGCCAGAGCACAGATACGCAGTATTTT.

The chain joins TRBV9 to TRBJ1-4; 8 bases agree with TRBD1. There are 14 residues in the CDR3. Germline CDR1 and CDR2: SGDLS and YYNGEE. V was pared by 0 bases and J by 8 bases, with 3 bases of the junction left unmatched. DNA for the CDR3: TGTGCCAGCAGCGTAGGGCCAGGGGGCGAAAAACTGTTTTTT. This encodes CASSVGPGGEKLFF.

The chain carries TRBV5-1 and TRBJ2-7; TRBD2 agrees at 13 bases. Germline V gene lookup returns CDR1 SGHRS and CDR2 YFSETQ. There are 16 residues in the CDR3. The trim removed 3 bases at V and 4 bases at J, leaving 7 bases unmatched. For the CDR3, the DNA is TGCGCCAGCAGCTCGCCTACTAGCGGGAGGGATTACGAGCAGTACTTC. Its protein is CASSSPTSGRDYEQYF. The whole variable domain, remainder taken from reference TRBV5-1 and TRBJ2-7, is KAGVTQTPRYLIKTRGQQVTLSCSPISGHRSVSWYQQTPGQGLQFLFEYFSETQRNKGNFPGRFSGRQFSNSRSEMNVSTLELGDSALYLCASSSPTSGRDYEQYFGPGTRLTVT.

The table lists this clone with a count of one. The chain joins TRBV10-3 to TRBJ2-1; 11 nucleotides agree with TRBD2. The CDR3 has 15 amino acids. Germline lookup yields CDR1 ENHRY and CDR2 SYGVKD. The junction had 4 bases not matched to a gene; V was cut back by 5 bases and J by 4 bases. CDR3 amino acids: CAISPGTSGYNEQFF. The CDR3 bases are TGTGCCATCAGTCCAGGGACTAGCGGATACAATGAGCAGTTCTTC.

This chain joins TRBV30 and TRBJ2-2; 11 nucleotides line up with TRBD2. The CDR3 loop spans 15 amino acids. With V trimmed by 3 bases and J by 6 bases, 6 bases remained unmatched. CDR1 and CDR2 (germline): GTSNPN, SVGIG (reference sequence). CDR3 region: CAWRVAGGPSGELFF. Here the CDR3 DNA reads TGTGCCTGGAGAGTAGCGGGGGGGCCGTCCGGGGAGCTGTTTTTT.

This chain connects TRBV7-6 to TRBJ2-3; 8 bases fit TRBD2. The CDR3 runs 16 residues. The germline CDR1 and CDR2 sequences are SGHVS and FNYEAQ. V dropped 4 bases and J dropped 1; count of bases not matched to a gene: 7. The DNA of the CDR3 is TGTGCCAGCAGCTCCCCGACTAGCGCCCGCACAGATACGCAGTATTTT. Its protein is CASSSPTSARTDTQYF.

J is TRBJ2-7 and V is TRBV6-5, with 11 bases that match TRBD2. The CDR3 has 14 residues. Germline lookup yields CDR1 MNHEY and CDR2 SVGAGI. Germline trimming cut 8 bases from V and 3 bases from J; bases unmatched to any gene: 6. The CDR3 coding sequence is TGTGCCAGCGACGGGACTAGCGGAGTCTACGAGCAGTACTTC. This translates into CASDGTSGVYEQYF.

The genes are TRBV7-9 and TRBJ1-2, with D possibly being TRBD1 (6 bases). The germline CDR1 and CDR2 sequences are SEHNR and FQNEAQ (reference sequence). The CDR3 extends over 12 amino acids. V lost 7 bases to trimming and J lost 8 bases, with 14 bases between them. CDR3: CASTLQGRGYTF. CDR3 in DNA: TGTGCCAGCACCCTGCAGGGGAGAGGCTACACCTTC.

This clone was recorded once. One end of the junction fails to match germline, which may point to a read error. The chain recombines TRBV6-1 with TRBJ2-1, with D perhaps matching TRBD2 (5 bases). The CDR3 extends over 12 amino acids. Germline CDR1 MNHNS, CDR2 SASEGT. CDR3 residues: CASSEFRGSTIF. CDR3 bases: TGTGCCAGCAGTGAATTTAGAGGGAGTACCATCTTC.